This T cell receptor (beta chain) was retrieved from a study of CD8 T cells in Susac syndrome. The diagnostic criteria were recently defined, and patients with Susac syndrome met them for definite or probable disease. TEMRA cells underwent FACS enrichment and CD8+ and CD4+ T cells underwent negative isolation. V shed 0 bases and J shed 4 bases, with 12 bases lying between them. CDR1 and CDR2 (germline): MGHRA, YSYEKL. The CDR3 covers 15 residues. RNA, at roughly 0.5 to 1 ug, was reverse transcribed with random hexamers. Across 54 Vbeta and 13 Jbeta, immunoSEQ multiplex PCR amplified TCR beta CDR3. Each CDR3 protein gets one entry after TCRdb re-called the immunoSEQ multiplex PCR reads with MiXCR. This table has around 200,000 distinct CDR3 sequences, nearly 97% appearing once.

This TCR derives from a human donor with Susac syndrome. The chain joins TRBV4-1 to TRBJ1-1; no clear D. Sequenced material: CD4+ T cells from PBMCs. CDR3 amino acids: CASSQDEAGGTEAFF. The CDR3 DNA reads TGCGCCAGCAGCCAAGACGAAGCAGGAGGCACTGAAGCTTTCTTT.